A single TCR beta chain is shown here with its context. As yet, its antigen is unknown. The sequenced template was cDNA made from the entire isolated RNA. Repertoires were generated with immunoSEQ multiplex PCR, while TCRdb's copy carries only in-frame clones and drops some. Of around 650,000 clones listed, around 12% are singletons. The sample belongs to a study of beta chain features in type 1 diabetes. Study as a whole: Comparable age, gender and cell yields were observed in patients relative to healthy donors. Study-wide points: An over-representation of cells with high TCR expression could result from cDNA sequencing. Shortening of TCRB CDR3s, moderate but significant, appeared in all four CD4+ subsets of Type 1 diabetes patients. Whether HLA type influences TCRB rearrangement remained unresolved here.

In all sorted populations, purity surpassed 98%. The TCR originated in a man under 40 with type 1 diabetes. Input material: naive CD4+ T cells from blood.

The CDR3 sequence: CASSQDRGGENGNQPQHF. The CDR3 DNA reads as TGCGCCAGCAGCCAAGATCGAGGGGGTGAGAACGGCAATCAGCCCCAGCATTTT. The chain employs TRBV4-1 and TRBJ1-5, with D possibly being TRBD1 (6 bases). Germline CDR1 is MGHRA and CDR2 is YSYEKL. This CDR3 is 18 amino acids long. Trimming shortened V by 0 bases and J by 2 bases, and 17 bases separated the two germline ends.